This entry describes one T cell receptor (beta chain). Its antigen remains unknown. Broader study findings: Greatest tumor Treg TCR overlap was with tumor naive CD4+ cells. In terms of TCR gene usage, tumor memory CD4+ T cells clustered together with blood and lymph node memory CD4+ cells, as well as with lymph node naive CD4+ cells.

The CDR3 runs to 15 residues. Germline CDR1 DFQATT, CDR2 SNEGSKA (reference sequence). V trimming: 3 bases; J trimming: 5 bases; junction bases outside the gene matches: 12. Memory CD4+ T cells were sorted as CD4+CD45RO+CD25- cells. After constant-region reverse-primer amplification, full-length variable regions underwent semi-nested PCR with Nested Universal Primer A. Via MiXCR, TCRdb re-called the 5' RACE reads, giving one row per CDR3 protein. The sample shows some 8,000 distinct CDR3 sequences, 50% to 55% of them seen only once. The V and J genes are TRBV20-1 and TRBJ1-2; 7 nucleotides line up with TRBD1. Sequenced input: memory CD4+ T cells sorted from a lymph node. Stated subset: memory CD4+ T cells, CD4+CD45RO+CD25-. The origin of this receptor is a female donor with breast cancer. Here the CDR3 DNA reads TGCAGTGCTAGTCTCCATGGGACAGCTGGGTATGGCTACACCTTC. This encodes CSASLHGTAGYGYTF.